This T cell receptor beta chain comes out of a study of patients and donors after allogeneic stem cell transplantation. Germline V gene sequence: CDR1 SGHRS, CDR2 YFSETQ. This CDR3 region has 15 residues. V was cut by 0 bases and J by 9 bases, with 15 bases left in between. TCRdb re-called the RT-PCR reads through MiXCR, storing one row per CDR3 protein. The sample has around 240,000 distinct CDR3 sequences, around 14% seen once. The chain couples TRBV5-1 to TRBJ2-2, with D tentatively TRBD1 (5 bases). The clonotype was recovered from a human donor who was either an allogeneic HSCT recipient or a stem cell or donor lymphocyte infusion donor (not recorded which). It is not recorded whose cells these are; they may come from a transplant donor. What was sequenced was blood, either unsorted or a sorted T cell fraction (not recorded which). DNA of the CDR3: TGCGCCAGCAGCTTGGTCTCTCAGGGTCCCCGGGAGCTGTTTTTT. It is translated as CASSLVSQGPRELFF.